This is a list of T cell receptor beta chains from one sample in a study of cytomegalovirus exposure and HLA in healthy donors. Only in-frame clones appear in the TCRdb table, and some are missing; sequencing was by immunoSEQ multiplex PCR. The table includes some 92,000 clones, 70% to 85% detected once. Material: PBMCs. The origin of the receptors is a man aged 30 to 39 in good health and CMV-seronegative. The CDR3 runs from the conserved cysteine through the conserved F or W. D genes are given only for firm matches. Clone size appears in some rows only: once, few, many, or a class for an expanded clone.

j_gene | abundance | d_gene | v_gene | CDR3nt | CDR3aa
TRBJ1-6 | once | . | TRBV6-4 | TGTGCCAGCAGTGACAACAGCATGAATTCACCCCTCCACTTT | CASSDNSMNSPLHF
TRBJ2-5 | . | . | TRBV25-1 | TGTGCCAGCAGTGAAGGGGGAGGGGGGTCTAGGCAAGAGACCCAGTACTTC | CASSEGGGGSRQETQYF
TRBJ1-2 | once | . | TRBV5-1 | TGCGCCAGCAGCTCGGGGGACTATGGCTACACCTTC | CASSSGDYGYTF
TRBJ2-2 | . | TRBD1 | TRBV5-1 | TGCGCCAGCAGCTTGGCAAGGGGACAGAGACATGCGAATACGTACACCGGGGAGCTGTTTTTT | CASSLARGQRHANTYTGELFF
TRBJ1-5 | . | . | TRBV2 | TGTGCCAGCAGTGACTCCGGGTACCAGCCCCAGCATTTT | CASSDSGYQPQHF
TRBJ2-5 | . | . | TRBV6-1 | TGTGCCAGCAGCGGGCGGGACTCCCTTCAAGAGACCCAGTACTTC | CASSGRDSLQETQYF
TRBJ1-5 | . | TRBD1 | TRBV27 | TGTGCCAGCAGTTTATGGCAGGGGGCGGGTCAGCCCCAGCATTTT | CASSLWQGAGQPQHF
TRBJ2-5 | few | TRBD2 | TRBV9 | TGTGCCAGCAGCTTTCGGGAGGGCGGTAAGACCCAGTACTTC | CASSFREGGKTQYF
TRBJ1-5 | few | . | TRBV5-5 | TGTGCCAGCAGACAAGGACTGAGCAATCAGCCCCAGCATTTT | CASRQGLSNQPQHF
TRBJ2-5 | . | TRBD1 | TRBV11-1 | TGTGCCAGCAGCTTAATGACAGGGGTGGGTGAGACCCAGTACTTC | CASSLMTGVGETQYF
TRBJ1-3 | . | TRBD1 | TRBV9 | TGTGCCAGCAGCGCACAGGGGACCTGGGGAAACACCATATATTTT | CASSAQGTWGNTIYF
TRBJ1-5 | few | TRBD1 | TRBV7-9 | TGTGCCAGCTCAGGGGGTGCTCAGCCCCAGCATTTT | CASSGGAQPQHF
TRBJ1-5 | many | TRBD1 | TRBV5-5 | TGTGCCAGCAGCCGGGGGGGGACAGGGACTCAGCCCCAGCATTTT | CASSRGGTGTQPQHF
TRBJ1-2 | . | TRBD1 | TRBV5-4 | TGTGCCAGCAGCTTTACAGGGGGCAGGAACTATGGCTACACCTTC | CASSFTGGRNYGYTF
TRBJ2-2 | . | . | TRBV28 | TGTGCCAGCAGTTTCGTTGGCAGGAACACCGGGGAGCTGTTTTTT | CASSFVGRNTGELFF
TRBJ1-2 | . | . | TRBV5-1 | TGCGCCAGCAGCTTGGTTGCGGCCCGGAGTGGCTACACCTTC | CASSLVAARSGYTF
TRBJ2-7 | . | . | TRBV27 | TGTGCCAGCAGTCTTCAGGGAAGCGAGCAGTACTTC | CASSLQGSEQYF
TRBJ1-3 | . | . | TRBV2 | TGTGCCAGCAGTGGGACAGCTGGAAACACCATATATTTT | CASSGTAGNTIYF
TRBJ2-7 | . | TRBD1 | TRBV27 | TGTGCCAGCAGTAAACACAGGGGGCGGTTGCCCCACGAGCAGTACTTC | CASSKHRGRLPHEQYF
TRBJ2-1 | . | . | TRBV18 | TGTGCCAGCTCACCGCAAGGGGCAGGGGTGGACAATGAGCAGTTCTTC | CASSPQGAGVDNEQFF
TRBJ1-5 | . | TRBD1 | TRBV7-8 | TGTGCCAGCAGCTTTCTACAGGGGGTAAGCAATCAGCCCCAGCATTTT | CASSFLQGVSNQPQHF
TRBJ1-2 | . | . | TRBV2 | TGTGCCAGCAGTGTACGGGAGATCTATGGCTACACCTTC | CASSVREIYGYTF
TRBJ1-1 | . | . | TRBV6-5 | TGTGCCAGCAGTTACGGCGGGGGGTCTGAAGCTTTCTTT | CASSYGGGSEAFF
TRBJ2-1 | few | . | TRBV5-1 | TGCGCCAGCAGCCTTTCACCAGGGGGGCCCGGGGAGCAGTTCTTC | CASSLSPGGPGEQFF
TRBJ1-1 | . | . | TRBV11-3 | TGTGCCAGCAGCTTAGGGGCAGGATTGAACACTGAAGCTTTCTTT | CASSLGAGLNTEAFF
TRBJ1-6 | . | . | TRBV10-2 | TGCGCCAGCAGTGAGACAGTAAATTCACCCCTCCACTTT | CASSETVNSPLHF
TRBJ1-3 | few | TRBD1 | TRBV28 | TGTGCCAGCAGTACGACAGGGGCTGGAAACACCATATATTTT | CASSTTGAGNTIYF
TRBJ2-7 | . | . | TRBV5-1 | TGCGCCAGCAGCTTGCAGGGCACCTCCTACGAGCAGTACTTC | CASSLQGTSYEQYF
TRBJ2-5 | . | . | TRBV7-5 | TGTGTCAGAAGCCCGAAGACAGGGGGCAAAGAGACCCAGTACTTC | CVRSPKTGGKETQYF
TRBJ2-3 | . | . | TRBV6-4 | TGTGCCAGCAGTGCCCCGGGGAGGACCAGCACAGATACGCAGTATTTT | CASSAPGRTSTDTQYF
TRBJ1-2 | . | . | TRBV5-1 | TGCGCCAGCAGCCCTACAGGGACCTATGGCTACACCTTC | CASSPTGTYGYTF